The 18 T cell receptor beta chains below all came from one sample that was sequenced in a study of cytomegalovirus exposure and HLA in healthy donors (TCRdb year 2017). Library preparation was by the immunoSEQ multiplex PCR assay. A mixture of 60 forward primers for TCR Vbeta segments and 13 reverse primers for TCR Jbeta segments was used in the multiplex PCR. TCRdb re-hosts the immuneACCESS table, in-frame sequences only. Its copies lack some clones; in the studies checked, an unresolved V gene accounts for under half of them, and the cause for the rest is not known. The sample includes roughly 230,000 clones, with around 78% observed a single time. About 0.5% of the sample is held by the ten biggest clonotypes. The sequenced sample consisted of PBMCs. These receptors were obtained from a boy younger than 18 in good health and CMV-seronegative.

The chain has TRBV5-1 and TRBJ1-2; 7 bases line up with TRBD1. The V and J ends lost 0 bases and 3 bases, in that order; junction bases with no gene match: 5. CDR1 SGHRS and CDR2 YFSETQ come from the germline V gene. The CDR3 totals 15 residues. CDR3 nucleotide sequence: TGCGCCAGCAGCTTGGGGGGACAGAGAGACTATGGCTACACCTTC. Its translation is CASSLGGQRDYGYTF. Based on the CDR3 plus reference TRBV5-1 and TRBJ1-2, the full variable domain is KAGVTQTPRYLIKTRGQQVTLSCSPISGHRSVSWYQQTPGQGLQFLFEYFSETQRNKGNFPGRFSGRQFSNSRSEMNVSTLELGDSALYLCASSLGGQRDYGYTFGSGTRLTVV.

This chain joins TRBV5-6 and TRBJ2-5, with 8 bases aligning to TRBD1. This CDR3 has 16 amino acids. V was pared by 2 bases and J by 5 bases, with 11 bases of the junction left unmatched. CDR1 and CDR2 from the germline V gene are SGHDT and YYEEEE. The CDR3 reads CASSFFQGAGRETQYF. For the CDR3, the DNA is TGTGCCAGCAGCTTCTTCCAGGGGGCTGGTAGGGAGACCCAGTACTTC.

In its sample, this clone was seen once. The chain uses TRBV19 and TRBJ2-6, with 8 bases fitting TRBD1. V was clipped by 2 bases and J by 2 bases; unmatched bases: 17. Germline V lookup: CDR1 LNHDA, CDR2 SQIVND (reference sequence). The CDR3 loop spans 21 amino acids. Here the CDR3 reads CASSISSPTGAWITGANVLTF. In nucleotides, the CDR3 is TGTGCCAGTAGTATAAGCTCCCCGACAGGGGCTTGGATCACTGGGGCCAACGTCCTGACTTTC.

The CDR3 bases are TGTGCCAGCAGTTACTCAGGACAGGGCGATCAGCCCCAGCATTTT. Translated, it gives CASSYSGQGDQPQHF. J is TRBJ1-5 and V is TRBV6-5, with 8 positions matching TRBD1. J lost 5 bases, V lost 0 bases, and 3 bases had no gene match. Germline CDR1 MNHEY, CDR2 SVGAGI. The CDR3 extends over 15 amino acids.

The chain has TRBV6-5 and TRBJ2-5; TRBD1 is a possible D gene (7 bases). The V gene's germline CDR1 is MNHEY and CDR2 SVGAGI. This CDR3 comprises 14 residues. Trimming removed 5 bases from V and 5 bases from J, with 15 bases in between. The CDR3 loop reads CASSRLRGRETQYF. CDR3 coding DNA: TGTGCCAGCAGTAGACTCAGGGGGAGGGAGACCCAGTACTTC.

In this sample, this clone turned up a few times. J is TRBJ1-6 and V is TRBV7-2; 10 bases match TRBD1. This CDR3 is built from 17 residues. The V and J ends lost 5 bases and 5 bases, in that order; junction bases with no gene match: 9. CDR1 and CDR2 from the germline V gene are SGHTA and FQGNSA. CDR3 in DNA: TGTGCCAGCAGCCCGAGGACAGGGGGGACCGATAATTCACCCCTCCACTTT. Translation: CASSPRTGGTDNSPLHF.

This clone was seen only a few times. This chain uses TRBV2 with TRBJ2-7; D is uncertain. Germline values: CDR1 SNHLY, CDR2 FYNNEI. The CDR3 contains 14 residues. Trimming cost V 3 bases and J 0 bases, with 9 bases left between them. As DNA, the CDR3 is TGTGCCAGCAGTGATGTCACTTACTCCTACGAGCAGTACTTC. Its protein is CASSDVTYSYEQYF.

V is TRBV2 and J is TRBJ2-5; a weak D match, TRBD1 (7 bases). The CDR3 is 15 residues long. Trimming cost V 7 bases and J 2 bases, with 17 bases left between them. CDR1 is SNHLY and CDR2 is FYNNEI in the germline V gene. As DNA, the CDR3 is TGTGCCAGCACCCTTCGGCGGGACAGTCAAGAGACCCAGTACTTC. This gives the protein CASTLRRDSQETQYF.

V usage is TRBV19 and J usage is TRBJ1-6, with 10 bases lining up with TRBD1. CDR3 length: 18 residues. Germline V gene data show CDR1 as LNHDA and CDR2 as SQIVND (reference sequence). V trimming: 4 bases; J trimming: 1 base; junction bases outside the gene matches: 7. The CDR3 DNA sequence: TGTGCCAGTAGTAGTTTAAGACAGGGGGCTTCCTATAATTCACCCCTCCACTTT. Translated, it gives CASSSLRQGASYNSPLHF.

The chain joins TRBV19 to TRBJ2-7; the match to TRBD2 covers 7 bases. Germline V gene data show CDR1 as LNHDA and CDR2 as SQIVND (reference sequence). The V segment lost 3 bases and the J segment 4 bases; nucleotides outside the gene matches: 9. This CDR3 spans 15 amino acids. The CDR3 coding sequence is TGTGCCAGTAGTATTTTTCCTAGCGGAAAATACGAGCAGTACTTC. Protein: CASSIFPSGKYEQYF.

V and J are TRBV10-3 and TRBJ1-5; D is unresolved. Trimming left V 0 bases short and J 8 bases short, with 11 bases between. The CDR3 consists of 14 residues. The V gene's germline CDR1 is ENHRY and CDR2 SYGVKD. CDR3 in amino acids: CAISESGNVEPQHF. The DNA of the CDR3 is TGTGCCATCAGTGAGTCGGGCAACGTGGAGCCCCAGCATTTT.

The V gene is TRBV29-1, the J gene TRBJ2-5; 9 bases match TRBD1. The J call may be incorrect, as the DNA end agrees better with TRBJ2-7. The CDR3 spans 13 residues. Germline CDR1 SQVTM, CDR2 ANQGSEA. CDR3 nucleotide sequence: TGCAGCGTAGGGACAGGGATCTCCTACGAGCAGTACTTC. Residues: CSVGTGISYEQYF.

The chain recombines TRBV6-1 with TRBJ1-1; no firm D call. The ends were cut back, 6 bases at V and 3 bases at J, with 11 bases in the middle. This CDR3 has 13 residues. In germline, CDR1 is MNHNS, CDR2 SASEGT. CDR3 in amino acids: CASRVAVHTEAFF. In DNA form, the CDR3 reads TGTGCCAGCAGGGTAGCGGTGCACACTGAAGCTTTCTTT.

Here the CDR3 reads CASGGSYDYGYTF. DNA for the CDR3: TGTGCCAGCGGAGGGTCCTACGACTATGGCTACACCTTC. The chain recombines TRBV27 with TRBJ1-2; no clear D gene. V lost 8 bases to trimming and J lost 3 bases, with 13 bases between them. The CDR3 sequence is 13 residues long. The germline CDR1 and CDR2 sequences are MNHEY and SMNVEV (reference sequence).

This chain joins TRBV6-1 and TRBJ1-5; a possible D gene is TRBD1 (5 bases). Trimming took off 1 base at V and 4 bases at J, with 17 bases between the two ends. The CDR3 runs 17 residues. Per germline, CDR1 MNHNS and CDR2 SASEGT. CDR3 bases: TGTGCCAGCAGTGAAGAAGTAGGGGTGTTTAGAAATCAGCCCCAGCATTTT. Amino acids: CASSEEVGVFRNQPQHF.

V is TRBV19 and J is TRBJ1-2, with 10 bases fitting TRBD1. V trimming: 3 bases; J trimming: 8 bases; junction bases outside the gene matches: 6. The CDR3 has 14 residues. CDR1 is LNHDA and CDR2 is SQIVND in the germline V gene (reference sequence). The CDR3 region has the DNA TGTGCCAGTAGTATCCGGACAGGGGGGAGCGGCTACACCTTC. Encoded protein: CASSIRTGGSGYTF.

The chain has TRBV2 and TRBJ2-3; tentative D call: TRBD2 (5 bases). The CDR3 is 13 amino acids. V was pared by 7 bases and J by 2 bases, with 10 bases between. Germline lookup yields CDR1 SNHLY and CDR2 FYNNEI. The CDR3: CASNLDYTDTQYF. CDR3 in DNA: TGTGCCAGCAACCTTGACTACACAGATACGCAGTATTTT.

This chain connects TRBV6-1 to TRBJ1-4; 9 bases line up with TRBD1. Germline CDR1 and CDR2: MNHNS and SASEGT. This CDR3 is 14 amino acids long. The J segment lost 7 bases and the V segment lost 6 bases, leaving 6 bases of the junction unmatched. As DNA, the CDR3 is TGTGCCAGCAGCCCGGGACAGGGCGGTGAAAAACTGTTTTTT. Translation gives CASSPGQGGEKLFF.